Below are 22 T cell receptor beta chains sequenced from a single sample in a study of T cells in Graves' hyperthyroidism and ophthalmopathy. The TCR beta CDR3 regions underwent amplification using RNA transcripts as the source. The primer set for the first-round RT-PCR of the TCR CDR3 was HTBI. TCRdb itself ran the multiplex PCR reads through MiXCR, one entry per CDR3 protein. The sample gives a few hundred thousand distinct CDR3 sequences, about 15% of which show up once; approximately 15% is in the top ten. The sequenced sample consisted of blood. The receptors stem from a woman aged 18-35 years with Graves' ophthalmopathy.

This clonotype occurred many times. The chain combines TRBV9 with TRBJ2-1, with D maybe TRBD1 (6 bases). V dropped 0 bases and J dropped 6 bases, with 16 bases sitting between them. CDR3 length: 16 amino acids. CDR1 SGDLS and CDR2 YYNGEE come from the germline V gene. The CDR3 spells CASSVEAPQGGNEQFF. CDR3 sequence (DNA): TGTGCCAGCAGCGTAGAGGCCCCCCAAGGGGGCAATGAGCAGTTCTTC.

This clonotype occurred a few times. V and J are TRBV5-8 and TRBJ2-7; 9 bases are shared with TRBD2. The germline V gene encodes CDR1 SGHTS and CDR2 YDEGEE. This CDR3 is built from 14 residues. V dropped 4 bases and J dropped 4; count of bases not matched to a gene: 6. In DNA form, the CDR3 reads TGTGCCAGCAGCATGGGACTAGCAAAATACGAGCAGTACTTC. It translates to CASSMGLAKYEQYF. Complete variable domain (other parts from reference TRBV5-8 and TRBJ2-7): EAGVTQSPTHLIKTRGQQATLRCSPISGHTSVYWYQQALGLGLQFLLWYDEGEERNRGNFPPRFSGRQFPNYSSELNVNALELEDSALYLCASSMGLAKYEQYFGPGTRLTVT.

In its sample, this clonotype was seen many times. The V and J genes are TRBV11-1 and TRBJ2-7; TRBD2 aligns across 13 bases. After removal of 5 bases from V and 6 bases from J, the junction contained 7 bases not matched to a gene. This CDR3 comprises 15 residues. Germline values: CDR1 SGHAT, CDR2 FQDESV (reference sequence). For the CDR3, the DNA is TGTGCCAGCAGCCGAGGGACTAGCGGGACCCCCGAGCAGTACTTC. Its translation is CASSRGTSGTPEQYF.

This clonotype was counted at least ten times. DNA of the CDR3: TGTGCCAGCAGCTATAGCGGGGCTCACTACGAGCAGTACTTC. Protein: CASSYSGAHYEQYF. The chain uses TRBV2 and TRBJ2-7; 8 nucleotides line up with TRBD2. Germline assignment: CDR1 SNHLY and CDR2 FYNNEI. Trimming at V came to 6 bases and at J to 3 bases, leaving 7 bases not matched to a gene. The CDR3 runs 14 residues.

The CDR3 region has the DNA TGTGCCAGCAGCTTAAGAAGGGTTCTAGCCTACGAGCAGTACTTC. This translates into CASSLRRVLAYEQYF. V gene TRBV7-2 combines with J gene TRBJ2-7; no reliable D call. In germline, CDR1 is SGHTA, CDR2 FQGNSA. This CDR3 is built from 15 residues. The V end was cut by 2 bases, the J end by 2 bases, with 13 bases between.

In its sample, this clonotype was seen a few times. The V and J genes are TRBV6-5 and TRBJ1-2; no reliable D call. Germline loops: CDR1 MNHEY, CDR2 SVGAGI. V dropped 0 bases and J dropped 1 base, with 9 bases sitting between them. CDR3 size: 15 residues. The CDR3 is CASSYSARFNYGYTF. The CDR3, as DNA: TGTGCCAGCAGTTACTCAGCCAGGTTTAACTATGGCTACACCTTC.

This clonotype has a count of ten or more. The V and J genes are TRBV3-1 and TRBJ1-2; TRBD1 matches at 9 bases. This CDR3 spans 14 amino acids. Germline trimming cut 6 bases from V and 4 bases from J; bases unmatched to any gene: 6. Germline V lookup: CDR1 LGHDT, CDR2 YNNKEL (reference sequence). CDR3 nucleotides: TGTGCCAGCAGGATGGGACAGGGAGTCTATGGCTACACCTTC. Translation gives CASRMGQGVYGYTF. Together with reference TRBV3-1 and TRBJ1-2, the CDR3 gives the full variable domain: DTAVSQTPKYLVTQMGNDKSIKCEQNLGHDTMYWYKQDSKKFLKIMFSYNNKELIINETVPNRFSPKSPDKAHLNLHINSLELGDSAVYFCASRMGQGVYGYTFGSGTRLTVV.

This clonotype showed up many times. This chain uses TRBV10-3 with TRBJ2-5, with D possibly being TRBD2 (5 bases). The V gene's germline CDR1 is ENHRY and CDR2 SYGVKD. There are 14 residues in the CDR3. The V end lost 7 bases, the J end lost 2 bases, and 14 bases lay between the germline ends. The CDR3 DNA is TGTGCCATCAAGCGCGACGGACTGCAAGAGACCCAGTACTTC. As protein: CAIKRDGLQETQYF.

DNA of the CDR3: TGTGCCAGCAGCCTCGCAGGGTGGGATAATGAAAAACTGTTTTTT. This sequence encodes CASSLAGWDNEKLFF. J is TRBJ1-4 and V is TRBV11-2; perhaps TRBD1 as D (5 bases). The germline V gene has CDR1 SGHAT and CDR2 FQNNGV. The CDR3 contains 15 residues. The V end was cut by 5 bases, the J end by 4 bases, with 14 bases between.

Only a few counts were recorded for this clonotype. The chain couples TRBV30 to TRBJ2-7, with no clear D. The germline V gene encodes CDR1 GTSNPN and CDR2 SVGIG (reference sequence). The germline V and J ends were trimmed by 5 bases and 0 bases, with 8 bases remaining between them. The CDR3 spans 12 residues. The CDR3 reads CAWGRSSYEQYF. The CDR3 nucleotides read TGTGCCTGGGGCAGGAGCTCCTACGAGCAGTACTTC. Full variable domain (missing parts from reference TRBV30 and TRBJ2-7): SQTIHQWPATLVQPVGSPLSLECTVEGTSNPNLYWYRQAAGRGLQLLFYSVGIGQISSEVPQNLSASRPQDRQFILSSKKLLLSDSGFYLCAWGRSSYEQYFGPGTRLTVT.

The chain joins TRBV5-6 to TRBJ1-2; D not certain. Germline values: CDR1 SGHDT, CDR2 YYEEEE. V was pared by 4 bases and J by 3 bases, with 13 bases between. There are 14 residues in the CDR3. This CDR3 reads CASSEGRLHYGYTF. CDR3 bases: TGTGCCAGCAGCGAAGGACGGCTCCACTATGGCTACACCTTC.

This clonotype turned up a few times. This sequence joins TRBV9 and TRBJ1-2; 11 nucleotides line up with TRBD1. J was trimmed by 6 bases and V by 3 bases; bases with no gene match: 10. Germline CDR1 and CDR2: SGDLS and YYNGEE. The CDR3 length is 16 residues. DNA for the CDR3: TGTGCCAGCAGCGAAACGGGACAGGGGGGAATAAATGGCTACACCTTC. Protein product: CASSETGQGGINGYTF.

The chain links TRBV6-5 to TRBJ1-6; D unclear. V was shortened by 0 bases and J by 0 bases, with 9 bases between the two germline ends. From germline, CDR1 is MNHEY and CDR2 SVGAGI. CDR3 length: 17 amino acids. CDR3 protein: CASSYSRRSSYNSPLHF. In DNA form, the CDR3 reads TGTGCCAGCAGTTACTCGCGAAGGAGCTCCTATAATTCACCCCTCCACTTT.

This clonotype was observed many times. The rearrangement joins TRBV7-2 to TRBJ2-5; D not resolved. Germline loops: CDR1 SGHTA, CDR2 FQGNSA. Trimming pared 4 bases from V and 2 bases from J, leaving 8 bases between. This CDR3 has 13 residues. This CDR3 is CASSSAVQETQYF. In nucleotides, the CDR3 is TGTGCCAGCAGCTCCGCCGTTCAAGAGACCCAGTACTTC.

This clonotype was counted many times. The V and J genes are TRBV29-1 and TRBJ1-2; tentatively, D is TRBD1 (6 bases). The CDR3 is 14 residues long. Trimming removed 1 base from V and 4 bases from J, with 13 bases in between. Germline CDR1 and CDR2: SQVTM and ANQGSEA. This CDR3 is CSVEVGRGGYGYTF. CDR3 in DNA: TGCAGCGTTGAAGTTGGCAGGGGCGGCTATGGCTACACCTTC.

Here the CDR3 DNA reads TGCAGTGCTAGAGGGACAGGGATCCATGAGCAGTTCTTC. Protein sequence: CSARGTGIHEQFF. This rearrangement joins TRBV20-1 to TRBJ2-1, with TRBD1 matching over 8 bases. This CDR3 is 13 amino acids long. Germline values: CDR1 DFQATT, CDR2 SNEGSKA (reference sequence). The ends lost 1 base at V and 8 bases at J; junction bases unmatched: 4.

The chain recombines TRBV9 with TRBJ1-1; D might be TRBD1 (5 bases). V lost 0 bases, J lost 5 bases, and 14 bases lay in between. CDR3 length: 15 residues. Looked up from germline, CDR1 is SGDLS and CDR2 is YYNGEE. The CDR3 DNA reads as TGTGCCAGCAGCGTAGCGCGGGGCGGGGGTACTGAAGCTTTCTTT. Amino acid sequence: CASSVARGGGTEAFF.

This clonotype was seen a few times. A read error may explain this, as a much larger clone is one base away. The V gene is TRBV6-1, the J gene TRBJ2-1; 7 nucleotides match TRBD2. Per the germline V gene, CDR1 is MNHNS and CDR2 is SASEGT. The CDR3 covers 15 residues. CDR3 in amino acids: CASSEWSSGYNGQFF. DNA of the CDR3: TGTGCCAGCAGTGAATGGTCTAGCGGTTACAATGGGCAGTTCTTC.

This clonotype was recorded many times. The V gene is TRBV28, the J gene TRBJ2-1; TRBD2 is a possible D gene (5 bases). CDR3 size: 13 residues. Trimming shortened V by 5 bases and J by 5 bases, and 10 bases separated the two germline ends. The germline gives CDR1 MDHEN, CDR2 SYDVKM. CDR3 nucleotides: TGTGCCAGCAGTCATCACGGGGACAATGAGCAGTTCTTC. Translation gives CASSHHGDNEQFF. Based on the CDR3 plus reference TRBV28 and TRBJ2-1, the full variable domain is DVKVTQSSRYLVKRTGEKVFLECVQDMDHENMFWYRQDPGLGLRLIYFSYDVKMKEKGDIPEGYSVSREKKERFSLILESASTNQTSMYLCASSHHGDNEQFFGPGTRLTVL.

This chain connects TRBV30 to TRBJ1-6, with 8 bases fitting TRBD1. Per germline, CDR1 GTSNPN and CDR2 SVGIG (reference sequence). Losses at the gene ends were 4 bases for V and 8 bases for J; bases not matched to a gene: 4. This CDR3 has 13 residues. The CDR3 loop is CAWKDRGDSPLHF. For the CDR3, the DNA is TGTGCCTGGAAAGACAGGGGTGATTCACCCCTCCACTTT.

Here the CDR3 reads CASSIGGGEETQYF. The CDR3 DNA reads as TGTGCCAGTAGTATAGGAGGGGGTGAAGAGACCCAGTACTTC. J is TRBJ2-5 and V is TRBV19; a weak D match, TRBD1 (6 bases). The V end was cut by 1 base, the J end by 3 bases, with 9 bases between. Germline values: CDR1 LNHDA, CDR2 SQIVND (reference sequence). The CDR3 totals 14 residues.

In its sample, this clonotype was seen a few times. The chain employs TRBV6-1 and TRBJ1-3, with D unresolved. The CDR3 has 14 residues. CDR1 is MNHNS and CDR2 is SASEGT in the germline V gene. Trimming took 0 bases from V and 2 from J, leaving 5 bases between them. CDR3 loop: CASSEAGTGNTIYF. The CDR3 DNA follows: TGTGCCAGCAGTGAAGCCGGGACTGGAAACACCATATATTTT.